This entry features one T cell receptor beta chain sequence. CDR3 length: 14 amino acids. The V gene end was trimmed by 6 bases and the J gene end by 2 bases; junction bases not matched to a gene: 3. Germline V lookup: CDR1 LGHDT, CDR2 YNNKEL (reference sequence). The data belong to a study of blood T cell repertoires in COVID-19. Whole-study context: COVID-19 samples collected from the United States, Italy and Spain covered acute and convalescent phases. The cDNA or gDNA used as material had been derived from T cells, B-cell-depleted T cells, or PBMCs.

Authors' analysis steps: Cell counts per sample came from amplifying reference gene primers. Libraries were prepared by immunoSEQ multiplex PCR; TCRdb keeps only in-frame clonotypes and omits some of them. The DNA gave D and trimming, while V, J and clone size come from that table. The sample holds about 240,000 clones; over 75% are singletons and the top ten take roughly 2%. The gene calls are TRBV3-1 (or the pseudogene TRBV3-2) and TRBJ1-3, with TRBD1 identical over 8 bases. Sequences were obtained from peripheral blood. The sequence was obtained from a man aged 30 to 45 who had recovered from COVID-19. The DNA for the CDR3 is TGTGCCAGCAGAGAGACAGGGGCTGGAAACACCATATATTTT. This encodes CASRETGAGNTIYF.